This T cell receptor (beta chain) was sequenced during a study of brain metastases from non-small cell lung cancer. Study results and caveats: Brain metastases shared most TCR repertoire with primaries, with sparse T cells. In approximately 60% of brain metastases, T-cell clones were expanded compared with matched primary tumors. Brain metastases had lower T-cell infiltration than primary tumors.

The V gene's germline CDR1 is GTSNPN and CDR2 SVGIG (reference sequence). This CDR3 is 13 amino acids long. Trimming took off 2 bases at V and 1 base at J, with 8 bases between the two ends. Data came from immunoSEQ multiplex PCR; TCRdb stores just in-frame clones and leaves some out. The data hold about 6,000 clones, with 82% observed a single time. Of note for this clone: Antigen: not known.

This TCR derives from a donor at least 40 years old with non-small cell lung cancer. Sequences were obtained from primary lung tumor tissue. The chain links TRBV30 to TRBJ1-1; weak D call: TRBD1 (5 bases). The CDR3 spells CAWSSGTNTEAFF. The DNA of the CDR3 is TGTGCCTGGAGTAGTGGGACGAACACTGAAGCTTTCTTT.